This T cell receptor (beta chain) was identified during a study of T cell responses to AZD1222 COVID-19 vaccine. Study results and limitations: Seropositive AZD1222 recipients at baseline numbered only 6 or 7. Most donors were white British and more were female, and clonal diversity was possibly underestimated. Repertoire collection took place solely once the T cell response had peaked. Spike-specific TCR breadth rose after two AZD1222 doses, and depth rose as well.

Profiling relied on immunoSEQ multiplex PCR, and the TCRdb table lists in-frame clones only, not all of them. The sample yields 150,000 or so clones, approximately 89% seen once. Details on this clone: As yet, its antigen is unknown.

V lost 0 bases to trimming and J lost 15 bases; unmatched junction nucleotides: 5. Per germline, CDR1 SGHVS and CDR2 FQNEAQ. The CDR3 covers 12 residues. The V call is TRBV7-8, the J call TRBJ1-3; 7 nucleotides agree with TRBD1. The sample in question was peripheral blood, obtained on day 0 of AZD1222 vaccination. The TCR sequence derives from an adult in good health. This CDR3 reads CASSLATGPAYF. The CDR3 DNA reads TGTGCCAGCAGCTTAGCGACAGGGCCTGCATATTTT.